Listed below are T cell receptor beta chains from one sample, sequenced in a study of blood T cell repertoires in COVID-19. Method: immunoSEQ multiplex PCR; TCRdb's copy keeps in-frame clones and lacks some. The sample comprises 250,000 to 350,000 clones, around 89% of which are singletons, and around 2% rests with the top ten. The sample comprised PBMCs or T cells enriched from blood (not recorded which). The receptors here all came from a woman aged 60-70 years in a cohort exposed to, infected with or recovered from COVID-19 (not recorded which). The CDR3 runs from the conserved cysteine through the conserved F or W. A D gene is named only where the DNA matches it firmly. Size values are once, few and many counts, or a class for expanded clones, and some rows have none.

D gene,clone size,J gene,CDR3 length,V gene,CDR3 protein,CDR3 DNA
.,.,TRBJ2-5,13,TRBV5-1,CASSLVVSETQYF,TGCGCCAGCAGCTTGGTTGTATCCGAGACCCAGTACTTC
.,once,TRBJ2-7,13,TRBV28,CASSSPVSYEQYF,TGTGCCAGCAGTTCCCCGGTGTCCTACGAGCAGTACTTC
TRBD1,.,TRBJ1-5,20,TRBV30,CAWSGRKKGTGGWSNQPQHF,TGTGCCTGGAGCGGGCGAAAAAAGGGGACAGGGGGTTGGAGCAATCAGCCCCAGCATTTT
TRBD2,.,TRBJ2-7,18,TRBV29-1,CSAVLGLAGGPNVYEQYF,TGCAGCGCCGTCCTGGGGCTAGCGGGAGGGCCTAACGTCTACGAGCAGTACTTC
.,.,TRBJ1-1,16,TRBV5-1,CASSLDTDRLNTEAFF,TGCGCCAGCAGCTTGGATACGGACAGATTGAACACTGAAGCTTTCTTT
TRBD1,.,TRBJ2-7,15,TRBV13,CASSNDRGLTYEQYF,TGTGCCAGCAGCAACGACAGGGGGTTAACCTACGAGCAGTACTTC
.,.,TRBJ2-1,16,TRBV21-1,CASSRRDRGPYNEQFF,TGTGCCAGCAGCCGGCGGGACAGGGGGCCTTACAATGAGCAGTTCTTC
.,.,TRBJ2-6,17,TRBV19,CASTGTAGMSGANVLTF,TGTGCCAGTACCGGGACAGCGGGTATGTCTGGGGCCAACGTCCTGACTTTC
TRBD1,.,TRBJ2-7,15,TRBV2,CASSELRTGRGEQYF,TGTGCCAGCAGTGAACTCCGGACAGGGCGAGGCGAGCAGTACTTC
.,.,TRBJ1-1,14,TRBV2,CASSEQDIPAQAFF,TGTGCCAGCAGTGAACAGGATATCCCTGCCCAAGCTTTCTTT
TRBD1,.,TRBJ1-1,14,TRBV29-1,CSVLEGGRRTEAFF,TGCAGCGTTTTAGAAGGGGGCCGCCGGACTGAAGCTTTCTTT
.,.,TRBJ2-2,11,TRBV29-1,CSVGSSGELFF,TGCAGCGTTGGAAGTAGCGGGGAGCTGTTTTTT
TRBD1,once,TRBJ1-5,15,TRBV28,CASSTDRNGNQPQHF,TGTGCCAGCAGCACGGACAGGAATGGCAATCAGCCCCAGCATTTT
.,.,TRBJ1-2,15,TRBV19,CASRTLRRQDYGYTF,TGTGCCAGTAGGACTCTCCGGAGGCAGGACTATGGCTACACCTTC
.,.,TRBJ1-3,12,TRBV7-9,CASQGSGNTIYF,TGTGCCTCACAGGGTTCTGGAAACACCATATATTTT
.,.,TRBJ1-3,13,TRBV28,CASSYGTGNTIYF,TGTGCCAGCAGCTACGGGACAGGAAACACCATATATTTT
.,.,TRBJ1-3,16,TRBV3-1/TRBV3-2,CASSQDQRSSGNTIYF,TGTGCCAGCAGCCAAGATCAGAGGAGCTCTGGAAACACCATATATTTT
.,.,TRBJ1-1,15,TRBV5-1,CASSLEGSANTEAFF,TGCGCCAGCAGCTTGGAAGGCAGCGCTAACACTGAAGCTTTCTTT
.,.,TRBJ1-5,15,TRBV7-9,CASSSTQGRNQPQHF,TGTGCCAGCAGCTCGACACAGGGACGCAATCAGCCCCAGCATTTT
.,few,TRBJ1-1,11,TRBV20-1,CSAPLGVSAFF,TGCAGTGCACCGTTGGGAGTATCAGCTTTCTTT
TRBD1,.,TRBJ2-6,16,TRBV3-1/TRBV3-2,CASKGTGGAGANVLTF,TGTGCCAGCAAAGGGACAGGGGGCGCTGGGGCCAACGTCCTGACTTTC
TRBD2,.,TRBJ2-7,15,TRBV28,CASSLSSGRLYEQYF,TGTGCCAGCAGTTTATCTAGCGGGAGACTCTACGAGCAGTACTTC
TRBD1,.,TRBJ1-6,16,TRBV4-1,CASSQVGGQGGSPLHF,TGCGCCAGCAGCCAAGTGGGGGGCCAGGGGGGTTCACCCCTCCACTTT
.,.,TRBJ1-2,13,TRBV18,CASSPSEDYGYTF,TGTGCCAGCTCACCATCCGAGGACTATGGCTACACCTTC
TRBD2,.,TRBJ2-7,14,TRBV20-1,CSASTTSGVYEQYF,TGCAGTGCTAGTACGACTAGCGGTGTCTACGAGCAGTACTTC
TRBD1,.,TRBJ1-4,14,TRBV18,CASSPSRDREKLFF,TGTGCCAGCTCACCGTCCCGGGACAGGGAAAAACTGTTTTTT
TRBD1,.,TRBJ2-2,14,TRBV6-5,CAIKPGQGTGELFF,TGTGCCATCAAGCCGGGACAGGGTACCGGGGAGCTGTTTTTT
.,.,TRBJ2-5,18,TRBV3-1/TRBV3-2,CASSQDPRNREREKTQYF,TGTGCCAGCAGCCAAGATCCCCGGAACAGGGAAAGGGAAAAGACCCAGTACTTC
.,few,TRBJ2-7,14,TRBV19,CASSYSFPSYEQYF,TGTGCCAGTAGTTACAGCTTCCCTTCCTACGAGCAGTACTTC
.,.,TRBJ1-3,15,TRBV19,CASTLIRSSGNTIYF,TGTGCCAGTACCCTCATAAGGAGCTCTGGAAACACCATATATTTT
.,.,TRBJ1-5,10,TRBV19,CARVDQPQHF,TGTGCCAGAGTAGATCAGCCCCAGCATTTT
TRBD2,.,TRBJ2-3,18,TRBV19,CASSPRLAGEGRTDTQYF,TGTGCCAGTAGTCCCCGACTAGCGGGAGAGGGAAGGACAGATACGCAGTATTTT
.,.,TRBJ1-1,12,TRBV29-1,CSAQAASAEAFF,TGCAGCGCCCAAGCGGCAAGCGCTGAAGCTTTCTTT
.,.,TRBJ1-5,19,TRBV28,CASSFPSRGRSYSNQPQHF,TGTGCCAGCAGTTTCCCGAGCAGGGGTCGCTCCTATAGCAATCAGCCCCAGCATTTT
TRBD1,.,TRBJ1-1,17,TRBV19,CASSTGQLLRKNTEAFF,TGTGCCAGTAGTACGGGACAGTTACTCCGAAAGAACACTGAAGCTTTCTTT
.,once,TRBJ2-2,16,TRBV18,CASSPQPQGNTGELFF,TGTGCCAGCTCACCCCAGCCTCAGGGGAACACCGGGGAGCTGTTTTTT
.,.,TRBJ2-3,13,TRBV7-2,CASSLGTADTQYF,TGTGCCAGCAGCTTAGGGACAGCAGATACGCAGTATTTT
.,.,TRBJ1-2,12,TRBV19,CASSIPRYGYTF,TGTGCCAGTAGTATACCTCGGTATGGCTACACCTTC
.,.,TRBJ2-7,16,TRBV28,CASSLGLGVESYEQYF,TGTGCCAGCAGTTTGGGGTTGGGAGTAGAGTCCTACGAGCAGTACTTC
.,.,TRBJ1-2,13,TRBV7-2,CASSLDGLTGYTF,TGTGCCAGCAGCTTAGACGGGTTGACTGGCTACACCTTC
TRBD1,.,TRBJ2-2,14,TRBV6-5,CASRDRGNTGELFF,TGTGCCAGCAGAGACAGGGGTAACACCGGGGAGCTGTTTTTT
.,.,TRBJ1-4,14,TRBV9,CASTKGGENEKLFF,TGTGCCAGCACTAAAGGGGGGGAGAATGAAAAACTGTTTTTT